Sequencing of this T cell receptor beta chain was carried out in a study of blood T cell repertoires in COVID-19. The CDR3 contains 16 residues. Trimming removed 0 bases from V and 10 bases from J; junction bases left unmatched: 7. The V gene's germline CDR1 is SGDLS and CDR2 YYNGEE. Some clones are missing from TCRdb's copy, which holds only in-frame ones; the method was immunoSEQ multiplex PCR. The sample consists of approximately 45,000 clones, 87% of them appearing once. Specimen: peripheral blood. The chain links TRBV9 to TRBJ1-6; 10 nucleotides match TRBD1. The TCR sequence derives from a human donor in a cohort sampled during active COVID-19. This CDR3 is CASSVEMGTGASPLHF. Written as DNA, the CDR3 is TGTGCCAGCAGCGTAGAGATGGGGACAGGGGCCTCACCCCTCCACTTT.